This T cell receptor beta chain was recorded in a study of early T cells in non-severe SARS-CoV-2 infection. Study context: Sequencing targeted bulk RNA from unsorted whole blood, leaving chains unpaired.

Study-wide results and limits: Sequences matched to VDJdb favored anti-spike CD8 responses, while private and CD4 specificities were missed.

In germline, CDR1 is MNHEY, CDR2 SVGEGT. The CDR3 consists of 14 residues. V shed 4 bases and J 2 bases; nucleotides not matched to a gene: 2. This clonotype was observed a few times. What it recognizes is unknown. Individual cDNA molecules were tagged with unique molecular identifiers. TCRdb analysed the 5' RACE reads with MiXCR anew, one entry per CDR3 protein. Counted here are 50,000 to 65,000 distinct CDR3 sequences, 10% to 15% occurring once; the ten biggest clones make up around 4.2%. J is TRBJ2-1 and V is TRBV6-2 or TRBV6-3, with 7 positions matching TRBD1. Material for sequencing was whole blood. The TCR was taken from an adult who was a healthcare worker with PCR-confirmed SARS-CoV-2 infection or an uninfected control (not recorded which). The CDR3 sequence: CASSFGTAYNEQFF. DNA for the CDR3: TGTGCCAGCAGTTTCGGGACAGCCTACAATGAGCAGTTCTTC.